Shown below are 4 T cell receptor beta chains from a single sample sequenced in a study of patients and donors after allogeneic stem cell transplantation. Each CDR3 protein is one row after TCRdb ran MiXCR on the RT-PCR reads. The sample records fewer than 180,000 distinct CDR3 sequences, roughly two fifths being singletons. Sequenced sample: blood, either unsorted or a sorted T cell fraction (not recorded which). These receptor sequences come from a human donor who was either an allogeneic HSCT recipient or a stem cell or donor lymphocyte infusion donor (not recorded which). It is not recorded whose cells these are; they may come from a transplant donor.

The chain recombines TRBV5-5 with TRBJ1-3; 7 positions agree with TRBD1. Germline CDR1 reads SGHKS; CDR2 reads YYEKEE (reference sequence). Unmatched junction bases numbered 5, after V lost 5 bases and J lost 0 bases. The CDR3 has 15 residues. CDR3 bases: TGTGCCAGCAGAACGGGACAGAGCTCTGGAAACACCATATATTTT. It translates to CASRTGQSSGNTIYF.

This clonotype was seen only a few times. The chain carries TRBV5-1 and TRBJ1-1, with D perhaps TRBD1 (6 bases). CDR1 is SGHRS, CDR2 YFSETQ, per germline. V lost 4 bases to trimming and J lost 4 bases, with 11 bases between them. The CDR3 extends over 13 amino acids. In DNA, the CDR3 is TGCGCCAGCAGCATTCAACAGGGCACTGAAGCTTTCTTT. Its protein product is CASSIQQGTEAFF.

This clonotype has a single count. The CDR3: CASSSTLSLAEAFF. The CDR3 DNA reads as TGTGCCAGCAGTAGTACTCTCTCATTGGCTGAAGCTTTCTTT. J is TRBJ1-1 and V is TRBV6-2 or TRBV6-3; D gene ambiguous. The CDR3 spans 14 residues. Germline assignment: CDR1 MNHEY and CDR2 SVGEGT. V lost 5 bases and J 6 bases, leaving 16 bases between the germline ends.

This rearrangement joins TRBV19 to TRBJ1-6; D not certain. V lost 6 bases to trimming and J lost 4 bases, with 10 bases between them. Germline V gene lookup returns CDR1 LNHDA and CDR2 SQIVND (reference sequence). The CDR3 covers 14 residues. The CDR3 loop reads CASRPAQYNSPLHF. In nucleotides, the CDR3 is TGTGCCAGTAGGCCGGCACAGTATAATTCACCCCTCCACTTT.